These T cell receptor beta chains were read from a single sample in a study of a mutant IDH1 vaccine in newly diagnosed glioma. Generated by immunoSEQ multiplex PCR, the TCRdb table keeps only in-frame clones and is missing some. The data hold around 63,000 clones, with about nine tenths observed a single time. Sequenced material: PBMCs, taken from a glioma patient treated with radiotherapy, temozolomide or both. The receptors derive from a man in his fifties with glioma. The CDR3 runs from the conserved cysteine through the conserved F or W. D genes are given only for firm matches. Only part of the rows carry a size: once, few, many, or a class if the clone is expanded.

J	V	size	D	CDR3	DNA
TRBJ2-4	TRBV28	-	TRBD2	CGGADKNIQYF	TGCGGGGGGGCTGACAAAAACATTCAGTACTTC
TRBJ2-1	TRBV19	once	-	CASRASNMGEQFF	TGTGCCAGTAGGGCCTCCAATATGGGTGAGCAGTTCTTC
TRBJ2-3	TRBV7-9	-	-	CASSQTGIDTQYF	TGTGCCAGCAGCCAAACAGGGATAGATACGCAGTATTTT
TRBJ2-4	TRBV12-1	-	-	CASSFRLAGGLVAKNIQYF	TGTGCCAGCAGCTTCAGACTAGCGGGAGGATTGGTGGCCAAAAACATTCAGTACTTC
TRBJ1-4	TRBV15	-	-	CATSRGGGDTEKLFF	TGTGCCACCAGCAGAGGGGGAGGGGACACTGAAAAACTGTTTTTT
TRBJ2-1	TRBV7-2	-	TRBD2	CASSFGRGGSYNEQFF	TGTGCCAGCAGCTTTGGGCGGGGGGGCTCCTACAATGAGCAGTTCTTC
TRBJ2-7	TRBV27	-	-	CASGVGGAYEQYF	TGTGCCAGCGGGGTAGGGGGGGCCTACGAGCAGTACTTC
TRBJ2-1	TRBV5-6	-	TRBD1	CASSSGTGTAIYNEQFF	TGTGCCAGCAGCTCGGGAACCGGGACAGCGATATACAATGAGCAGTTCTTC
TRBJ2-2	TRBV5-1	-	-	CASSLLGPNTGELFF	TGCGCCAGCAGCCTACTAGGGCCGAACACCGGGGAGCTGTTTTTT
TRBJ1-2	TRBV4-3	-	TRBD1	CASSQDRGGGADGYTF	TGCGCCAGCAGCCAAGATCGAGGGGGCGGGGCTGATGGCTACACCTTC
TRBJ2-7	TRBV6-6	once	-	CAVLAASYEQYF	TGTGCCGTATTGGCGGCATCCTACGAGCAGTACTTC
TRBJ1-2	TRBV7-9	-	-	CASSLAGGLYGYTF	TGTGCCAGCAGCTTAGCGGGGGGTCTATATGGCTACACCTTC
TRBJ2-7	TRBV5-4	-	-	CASSSTSSSYEQYF	TGTGCCAGCAGCTCTACCAGTAGCTCCTACGAGCAGTACTTC
TRBJ2-2	TRBV27	-	-	CASSLSFAGELFF	TGTGCCAGCAGTTTATCGTTCGCCGGGGAGCTGTTTTTT
TRBJ2-7	TRBV7-2	-	TRBD2	CASSPERLALGWVYEQYF	TGTGCCAGCAGCCCCGAGCGACTAGCGTTGGGATGGGTCTACGAGCAGTACTTC
TRBJ1-1	TRBV6-5	once	-	CASSSWGGTEAFF	TGTGCCAGCAGCTCTTGGGGGGGCACTGAAGCTTTCTTT
TRBJ1-1	TRBV2	-	-	CASSDSGARINTEAFF	TGTGCCAGCAGTGACTCGGGGGCGCGGATTAACACTGAAGCTTTCTTT
TRBJ1-1	TRBV13	-	-	CASSPGTQNTEAFF	TGTGCCAGCAGCCCCGGGACTCAGAACACTGAAGCTTTCTTT
TRBJ2-3	TRBV6-4	-	TRBD2	CASSEAGGTDTQYF	TGTGCCAGCAGTGAAGCGGGGGGCACAGATACGCAGTATTTT
TRBJ2-7	TRBV4-2	-	-	CASSQDRTRVREQYF	TGTGCCAGCAGCCAAGATAGGACGAGGGTGAGAGAGCAGTACTTC
TRBJ2-2	TRBV28	-	-	CASSFYTGELFF	TGTGCCAGCAGTTTTTACACCGGGGAGCTGTTTTTT
TRBJ1-5	TRBV19	-	-	CATEEGSQINQPQHF	TGTGCCACCGAGGAGGGCAGCCAGATTAATCAGCCCCAGCATTTT
TRBJ1-5	TRBV6-6	-	TRBD1	CATTGTDSNQPQHF	TGTGCCACAACCGGGACAGATAGCAATCAGCCCCAGCATTTT
TRBJ1-2	TRBV9	few	-	CASSVYGYTF	TGTGCCAGCAGCGTGTATGGCTACACCTTC
TRBJ2-7	TRBV7-2	-	-	CASSPQVAYEQYF	TGTGCCAGCAGCCCACAAGTAGCCTACGAGCAGTACTTC
TRBJ1-2	TRBV4-3	-	-	CASSQAGGYGYTF	TGCGCCAGCAGCCAAGCTGGAGGGTATGGCTACACCTTC
TRBJ1-5	TRBV30	-	-	CAWSSGEHQPQHF	TGTGCCTGGAGTTCGGGGGAGCATCAGCCCCAGCATTTT
TRBJ2-6	TRBV28	-	-	CASSLLGHDSGANVLTF	TGTGCCAGCAGCCTACTCGGACACGACTCTGGGGCCAACGTCCTGACTTTC
TRBJ2-3	TRBV7-2	-	-	CASSLALLGETQYF	TGTGCCAGCAGCTTAGCGCTTCTGGGAGAGACGCAGTATTTT
TRBJ2-1	TRBV29-1	-	TRBD2	CSVESPSGFSYNEQFF	TGCAGCGTTGAATCTCCTAGCGGTTTCTCCTACAATGAGCAGTTCTTC
TRBJ2-1	TRBV4-1	-	-	CASSQNGGSYNEQFF	TGCGCCAGCAGCCAAAACGGGGGCAGCTACAATGAGCAGTTCTTC
TRBJ2-3	TRBV11-2	-	-	CASSLSPSVGTQYF	TGTGCCAGCAGCTTAAGCCCCTCGGTTGGGACGCAGTATTTT